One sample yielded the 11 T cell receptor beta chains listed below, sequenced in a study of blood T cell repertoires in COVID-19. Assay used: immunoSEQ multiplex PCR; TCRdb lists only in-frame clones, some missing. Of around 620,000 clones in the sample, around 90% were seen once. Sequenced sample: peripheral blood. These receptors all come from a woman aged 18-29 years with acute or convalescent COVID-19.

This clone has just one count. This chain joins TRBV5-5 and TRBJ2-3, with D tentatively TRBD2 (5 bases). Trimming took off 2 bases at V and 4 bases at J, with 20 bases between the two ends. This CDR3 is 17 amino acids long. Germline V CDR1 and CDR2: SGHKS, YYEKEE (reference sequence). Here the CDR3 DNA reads TGTGCCAGCAGCTTTTTCCAATCGGGGAGAGAGGCAGATACGCAGTATTTT. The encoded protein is CASSFFQSGREADTQYF.

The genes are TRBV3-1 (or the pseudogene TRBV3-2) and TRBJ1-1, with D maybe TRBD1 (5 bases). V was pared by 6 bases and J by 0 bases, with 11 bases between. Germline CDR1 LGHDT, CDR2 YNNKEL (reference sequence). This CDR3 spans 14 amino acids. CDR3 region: CASRQVDVNTEAFF. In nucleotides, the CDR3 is TGTGCCAGCAGACAGGTGGACGTGAACACTGAAGCTTTCTTT.

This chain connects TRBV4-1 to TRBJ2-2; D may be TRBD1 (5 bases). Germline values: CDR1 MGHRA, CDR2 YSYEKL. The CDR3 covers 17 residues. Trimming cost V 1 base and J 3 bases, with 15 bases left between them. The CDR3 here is CASSQGPGLQDTGELFF. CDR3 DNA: TGCGCCAGCAGCCAAGGACCAGGGCTGCAGGACACCGGGGAGCTGTTTTTT.

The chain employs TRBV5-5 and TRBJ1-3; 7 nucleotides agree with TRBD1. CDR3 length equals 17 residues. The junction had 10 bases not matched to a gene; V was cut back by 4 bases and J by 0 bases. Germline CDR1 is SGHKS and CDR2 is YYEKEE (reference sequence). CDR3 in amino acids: CASSRIQQGRSGNTIYF. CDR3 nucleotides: TGTGCCAGCAGCCGTATCCAACAGGGGCGCTCTGGAAACACCATATATTTT.

CDR3 amino acids: CASSHPRAGFSYNEQFF. The CDR3 DNA sequence: TGTGCCAGCAGTCACCCTCGAGCGGGCTTCTCCTACAATGAGCAGTTCTTC. The chain couples TRBV6-6 to TRBJ2-1; tentative D call: TRBD2 (6 bases). From germline, CDR1 is MNHNY and CDR2 SVGAGI (reference sequence). The CDR3 contains 17 residues. V lost 5 bases, J lost 0 bases, and 17 bases lay in between.

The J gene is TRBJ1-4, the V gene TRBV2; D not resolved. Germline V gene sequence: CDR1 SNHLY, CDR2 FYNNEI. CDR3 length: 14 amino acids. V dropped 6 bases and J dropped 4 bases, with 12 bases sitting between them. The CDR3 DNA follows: TGTGCCAGCAGAGCGGAGGCCATTAATGAAAAACTGTTTTTT. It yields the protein CASRAEAINEKLFF.

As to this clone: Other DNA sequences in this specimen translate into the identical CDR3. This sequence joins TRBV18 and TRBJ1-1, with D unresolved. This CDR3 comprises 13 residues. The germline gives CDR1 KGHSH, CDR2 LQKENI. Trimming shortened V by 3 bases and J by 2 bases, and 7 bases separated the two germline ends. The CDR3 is CASSPAENTEAFF. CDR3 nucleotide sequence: TGTGCCAGCTCACCTGCAGAAAACACTGAAGCTTTCTTT.

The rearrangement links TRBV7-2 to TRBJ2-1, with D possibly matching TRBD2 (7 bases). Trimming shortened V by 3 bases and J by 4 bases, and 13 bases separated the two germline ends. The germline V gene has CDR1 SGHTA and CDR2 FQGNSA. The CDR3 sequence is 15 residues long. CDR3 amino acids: CASSFRGGYYNEQFF. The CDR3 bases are TGTGCCAGCAGCTTTCGCGGGGGCTATTACAATGAGCAGTTCTTC.

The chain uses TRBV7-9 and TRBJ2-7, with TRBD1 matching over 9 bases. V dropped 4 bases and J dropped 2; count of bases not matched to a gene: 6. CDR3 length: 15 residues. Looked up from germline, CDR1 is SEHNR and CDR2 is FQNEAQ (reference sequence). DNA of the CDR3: TGTGCCAGCAGCTCCTGGGACAGGGAGGCCTACGAGCAGTACTTC. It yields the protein CASSSWDREAYEQYF.

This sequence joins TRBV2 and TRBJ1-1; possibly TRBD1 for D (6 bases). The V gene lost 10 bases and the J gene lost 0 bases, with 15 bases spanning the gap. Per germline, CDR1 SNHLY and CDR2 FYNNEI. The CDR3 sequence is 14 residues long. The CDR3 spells CATRQELVNTEAFF. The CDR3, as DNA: TGTGCCACTCGACAGGAGCTGGTGAACACTGAAGCTTTCTTT.

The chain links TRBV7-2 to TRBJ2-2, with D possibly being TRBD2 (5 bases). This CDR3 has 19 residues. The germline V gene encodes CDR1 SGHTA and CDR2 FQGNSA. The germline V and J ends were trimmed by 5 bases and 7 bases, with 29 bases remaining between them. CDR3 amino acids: CASSRSALTAGGRVGELFF. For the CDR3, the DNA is TGTGCCAGCAGCCGGTCTGCCTTAACGGCAGGAGGTCGGGTCGGGGAGCTGTTTTTT.